This passage covers 10 T cell receptor beta chains from one sample sequenced in a study of lung T cells in sarcoidosis with Löfgren's syndrome (dated by TCRdb to about 2017). For sequencing, an Illumina MiSeq was employed. Using fastp at Q25 and MiXCR, TCRdb reprocessed the public reads and kept productive beta chains. Rows are unified per CDR3 protein, each entry keeping the most common DNA and genes. Within this sample are about 63,000 distinct CDR3 sequences, with approximately 22% of them counted one time only. The top ten clones comprise less than 2.5% of the sample. Specimen: CD4+ T cells from PBMCs. These receptor sequences come from a human donor with sarcoidosis (Löfgren's syndrome or another form), or a control subject (not recorded which).

Details on this clonotype: Since the CDR3 does not end with the conserved phenylalanine or tryptophan, this likely comes from a read error. The rearrangement links TRBV7-3 to TRBJ2-7; tentative D call: TRBD1 (6 bases). Germline loops: CDR1 SGHTA, CDR2 FQGTGA. V shed 5 bases and J shed 3 bases, with 17 bases lying between them. This CDR3 has 15 residues. The CDR3 bases are TGTGCCAGCAGCCAGACCCCAGGGGATATCTACGAGCAGTACCTC. Protein product: CASSQTPGDIYEQYL.

Concerning this clonotype itself: Relative to the germline gene, one junction end is altered; a read error may explain this. This sequence joins TRBV5-4 and TRBJ2-1; TRBD1 matches at 8 bases. Germline CDR1 reads SGHNT; CDR2 reads YYREEE (reference sequence). The CDR3 is made up of 17 amino acids. CDR3 protein: CASSRPGQASSYNEQLF. In DNA, the CDR3 is TGTGCCAGCAGCCGTCCGGGACAGGCCAGCTCCTACAATGAGCAGCTCTTC.

This clonotype is a singleton in its sample. This clone may be a read error of a much larger clone one base away. The chain recombines TRBV4-2 with TRBJ2-1; D unresolved. There are 16 residues in the CDR3. Germline CDR1 reads LGHNA; CDR2 reads YNFKEQ. Here the CDR3 DNA reads TGTGCCAGCAGCCAAGAGGTCGGTAAGCCCTACAATGAGCAGCTCTTC. Translating it yields CASSQEVGKPYNEQLF.

The gene calls are TRBV6-1 and TRBJ1-3, with unresolved D. This CDR3 has 13 amino acids. Trimming left V 6 bases short and J 1 base short, with 7 bases between. In germline, CDR1 is MNHNS, CDR2 SASEGT. CDR3: CASSQVSGNTIYF. The CDR3 DNA is TGTGCCAGCAGCCAGGTTTCTGGAAACACCATATATTTT.

This clonotype was counted many times. The chain uses TRBV12-3 or TRBV12-4 and TRBJ1-1; D is ambiguous. This CDR3 region has 14 residues. V lost 5 bases to trimming and J lost 4 bases, with 14 bases between them. This CDR3 is CASSPIQKVTEAFF. The CDR3 bases are TGTGCCAGCAGTCCGATACAGAAGGTCACTGAAGCTTTCTTT.

Of note for this clonotype: As the CDR3 is not closed by the conserved phenylalanine or tryptophan, this likely results from a read error. The chain recombines TRBV11-2 with TRBJ1-1; weak D call: TRBD1 (6 bases). Per the germline V gene, CDR1 is SGHAT and CDR2 is FQNNGV. The ends were cut back, 3 bases at V and 1 base at J, with 6 bases in the middle. The CDR3 extends over 13 amino acids. Here the CDR3 reads CASSFRGNTEAFS. The CDR3 coding sequence is TGTGCCAGCAGCTTCAGGGGGAACACTGAAGCTTTCTCT.

At least ten counts were recorded for this clonotype. The CDR3 reads CATSRGDGDYNEQFF. The CDR3, as DNA: TGTGCCACCAGCAGAGGGGACGGCGACTACAATGAGCAGTTCTTC. This rearrangement joins TRBV15 to TRBJ2-1; D may match TRBD1 or TRBD2 (5 bases each). Trimming cost V 1 base and J 3 bases, with 10 bases left between them. The CDR3 loop spans 15 amino acids. CDR1 is LNHNV and CDR2 is YYDKDF in the germline V gene (reference sequence).

This chain uses TRBV7-9 with TRBJ1-1; D uncertain. The V gene lost 4 bases and the J gene lost 4 bases, with 7 bases spanning the gap. Germline V gene lookup returns CDR1 SEHNR and CDR2 FQNEAQ (reference sequence). This CDR3 spans 12 amino acids. Here the CDR3 DNA reads TGTGCCAGCAGCTCTATTCGCACTGAAGCTTTCTTT. Encoded protein: CASSSIRTEAFF.

This sequence joins TRBV7-9 and TRBJ1-4; a weak D match, TRBD1 (5 bases). The V end lost 1 base, the J end lost 8 bases, and 14 bases lay between the germline ends. The CDR3 is 15 amino acids. Germline V gene sequence: CDR1 SEHNR, CDR2 FQNEAQ (reference sequence). CDR3 sequence reads: CASSLVAGSGEKLFF. The CDR3 DNA reads TGTGCCAGCAGCTTAGTTGCAGGGTCAGGGGAAAAACTGTTTTTT.

This clonotype appeared many times. The rearrangement links TRBV6-1 to TRBJ2-1; perhaps TRBD1 as D (6 bases). Trimming took 5 bases from V and 8 from J, leaving 10 bases between them. The CDR3 is made up of 12 amino acids. Germline V gene data show CDR1 as MNHNS and CDR2 as SASEGT. The CDR3 DNA reads as TGTGCCAGCAGTAACAGGGTCCATGAGCAGTTCTTC. This gives the protein CASSNRVHEQFF.